This T cell receptor (beta chain) is from a study of blood T cell repertoires in COVID-19. Background on the study: COVID-19 samples from acute and convalescent phases originated in the United States, Italy and Spain. T cells, B-cell-depleted T cells, or PBMCs provided the cDNA or gDNA that served as material.

Produced via immunoSEQ multiplex PCR; TCRdb's table is partial and in-frame only. The data contain 200,000 to 300,000 clones, roughly 84% of them singletons. The count of this clone is one. Deletions cut 3 bases from V and 0 bases from J, with 15 bases between. This CDR3 spans 16 amino acids. The germline CDR1 and CDR2 sequences are SGHNT and YYREEE (reference sequence). The rearrangement uses TRBV5-4 and TRBJ1-2, with D hard to call. The sequencing input was peripheral blood. This TCR derives from a middle-aged woman who had recovered from COVID-19. Written as DNA, the CDR3 is TGTGCCAGCAGCTACGCAGGACGGGGAGCTAACTATGGCTACACCTTC. It yields the protein CASSYAGRGANYGYTF.